Listed below are T cell receptor beta chains from one sample, sequenced in a study of read filtering for tumor transcriptome and immune sequencing. MiXCR was run by TCRdb on the reads, yielding one entry per CDR3 protein. The data hold around 140,000 distinct CDR3 sequences, with around 13% observed a single time. The specimen was a population of CD138-negative cells sorted from bone marrow. Receptors originate from a donor aged 40 or older with multiple myeloma. Both conserved end residues are part of each CDR3. D genes are given only for firm matches. Size is omitted from some rows. Given values are once, few, many or a class for expanded clones.

j_call d_call v_call clone_size cdr3_nt cdr3_aa
TRBJ2-1 NA TRBV12-5 NA TGTGCTAGTGGTGCCCTCAATGAGCAGTTCTTC CASGALNEQFF
TRBJ2-5 TRBD1 TRBV29-1 NA TGCAGCGTTTCGACAGGGGGCCAAGAGACCCAGTACTTC CSVSTGGQETQYF
TRBJ2-1 NA TRBV29-1 many TGCAGCGTTGAAGAAGGACAAGCCTACTCCTACAATGAGCAGTTCTTC CSVEEGQAYSYNEQFF
TRBJ2-7 NA TRBV10-3 NA TGTGCCATCAGTGAGTCTGGCAGTGAATACGAGCAGTACTTC CAISESGSEYEQYF
TRBJ2-1 NA TRBV30 few TGTGCCTGGACCCGAGGGTTCGGACACAATGGGCAGTTCTTC CAWTRGFGHNGQFF
TRBJ1-6 NA TRBV20-1 NA TGCAGTGCTAGAGATGGGTTAGGGGGTTCACCCCTCCACTTT CSARDGLGGSPLHF
TRBJ1-1 NA TRBV30 many TGTGCCTGGAGCCCCCAGGGTGTCGGATACGACACTGAAGCTTTCTTT CAWSPQGVGYDTEAFF
TRBJ1-1 NA TRBV29-1 many TGCAGCGTTTCTCCCCGGGACACTGAAGCTTTCTTT CSVSPRDTEAFF
TRBJ2-7 TRBD2 TRBV29-1 many TGCAGCGTTGAAACCGTGCGGGAGGGTTCCTACGAGCAGTACTTC CSVETVREGSYEQYF
TRBJ2-1 TRBD1 TRBV2 many TGTGCCAGCAGTGACGGACAGGCATACAATGAGCAGTTCTTC CASSDGQAYNEQFF
TRBJ2-7 NA TRBV20-1 many TGCAGTGCTAGAGATCAGCCTTACGAGCAGTACTTC CSARDQPYEQYF
TRBJ1-5 NA TRBV6-6 few TGTGCCAGCAGTTTTACTATCAAACAGCCCCAGCATTTT CASSFTIKQPQHF
TRBJ2-3 NA TRBV19 many TGTGCCAGTAAAAGGGCGGGACTCACAGATACGCAGTATTTT CASKRAGLTDTQYF
TRBJ2-3 TRBD2 TRBV7-2 many TGTGCCAGCAGCTCCCTTTTAGTAGCGGGGGGAACTGCGAAGAGAAATACGCAGTATTTT CASSSLLVAGGTAKRNTQYF
TRBJ1-4 NA TRBV7-2 many TGTGCCAGCAGCCCGCCGGGGGGACGGGAAAAACTGTTTTTT CASSPPGGREKLFF
TRBJ2-1 NA TRBV7-3 many TGTGCCAGCAGTCTCGAATGGGAGCCCTTGTCCGAGCAGTTCTTC CASSLEWEPLSEQFF
TRBJ1-5 NA TRBV12-3/TRBV12-4 NA TGTGCCTGCAGTTTATCTAGCAATCAGCCCCAGCATTTT CACSLSSNQPQHF
TRBJ2-1 NA TRBV4-1 NA TGTGCCAGCAGCCAAGATTTTCACTATGAGCAGTTCTTT CASSQDFHYEQFF
TRBJ1-3 TRBD1 TRBV7-2 few TGTGCCAGCAGCCCGGTGACAGGGGTAATCACCACCATATATTTT CASSPVTGVITTIYF
TRBJ2-1 NA TRBV24-1 many TGTGCCACCTCCCCCCGCGGGTTTAGCTCCTACAATGAGCAGTTCTTC CATSPRGFSSYNEQFF
TRBJ2-1 TRBD2 TRBV20-1 many TGCAGTGCTAGAGATCAGGCGGGAGGAGGCAATGAGCAGTTCTTC CSARDQAGGGNEQFF
TRBJ2-2 TRBD2 TRBV2 many TGTGCCAGCAGTGGACAGCGGGGCACCGGGGAGCTGTTTTTT CASSGQRGTGELFF
TRBJ2-1 NA TRBV30 few TGTGCCTGGAGTGTCTGGAATGAGCAGTTCTTC CAWSVWNEQFF
TRBJ2-1 NA TRBV6-2/TRBV6-3 many TGTGCCAGCAGTCAGGGCCATGAGCAGTTCTTC CASSQGHEQFF
TRBJ2-1 TRBD2 TRBV20-1 many TGCAGTGCCCTGAGCGGGGAGAGAGGGGTCAATGAGCAGTTCTTC CSALSGERGVNEQFF
TRBJ2-5 TRBD1 TRBV4-3 many TGCGCCAGCAGCCAAATCGGACAGGGGGTGGTAAGAGAGACCCAGTACTTC CASSQIGQGVVRETQYF
TRBJ1-1 NA TRBV7-3 NA TGTGCCAGCAGCTTAAAGGGAACAACTGAAGCTTTCTTT CASSLKGTTEAFF
TRBJ2-6 NA TRBV10-3 many TGTGCCATCAGAAGTTCGGGCTCTGGGGCCAACGTCCTGACTTTC CAIRSSGSGANVLTF
TRBJ2-5 NA TRBV19 many TGTGCCAGTACCCGACGCGGACAAATACAAGAGACCCAGTACTTC CASTRRGQIQETQYF
TRBJ2-7 TRBD2 TRBV7-6 many TGTGCCAGCAGCTTCTTAGCGGGAGCCGAGCAGTACTTC CASSFLAGAEQYF
TRBJ2-5 TRBD1 TRBV2 NA TGTGCCAGCAGTGGAGACAGGGGATTCGAGACCCAGTACTTC CASSGDRGFETQYF
TRBJ2-1 TRBD1 TRBV3-1 NA TGTGCCAGCAGCCAAGAAAGGACAGGGGATGCGGCTGAGCAGTTCTTC CASSQERTGDAAEQFF
TRBJ1-6 TRBD1 TRBV12-3/TRBV12-4 few TGTGCCAGCAGTCGGGACAGGGGGGCCTCTTTGGCCTATAATTCACCCCCTCACTTT CASSRDRGASLAYNSPPHF
TRBJ1-5 NA TRBV7-9 many TGTGCCAGCAGCTTGACAGACGGGACCCACAATCAGCCCCAGCATTTT CASSLTDGTHNQPQHF
TRBJ2-7 NA TRBV15 many TGTGCCACCAGCAGAGATAAGGACGGGCTACGCCTCTACGAGCAGTACTTC CATSRDKDGLRLYEQYF
TRBJ1-2 NA TRBV7-3 NA TGTGCCGGCAGCTTAAACCCTAACTATGGCTACACCTTC CAGSLNPNYGYTF
TRBJ1-1 NA TRBV27 many TGTGCCAGCAGTTTGGGCAGACACACTGAAGCTTTCTTT CASSLGRHTEAFF
TRBJ1-6 TRBD1 TRBV5-1 many TGCGCCAGCAGCTTGGGCGGACAGGGGAATTCACCCCTCCACTTT CASSLGGQGNSPLHF
TRBJ2-1 NA TRBV20-1 many TGCAGTGCTAGAGGTCGACCGGGAGTAATTGAGCAGTTCTTC CSARGRPGVIEQFF
TRBJ2-3 TRBD2 TRBV11-3 many TGTGCCAGCAGCTTAAGGAGGCGGACTAGCGGGAGAACAGATACGCAGTATTTT CASSLRRRTSGRTDTQYF
TRBJ2-1 NA TRBV24-1 many TGTGCCACCAGTGGGATGAGCAATGAGCAGTTCTTC CATSGMSNEQFF
TRBJ1-4 TRBD1 TRBV20-1 many TGCAGTGCCTCCGGGACAGGCAATGAAAAACTGTTTTTT CSASGTGNEKLFF
TRBJ2-4 TRBD2 TRBV20-1 many TGCAGTGCTAGGGGCGCGGGAGGGCCGACCAAAAACATTCAGTACTTC CSARGAGGPTKNIQYF
TRBJ2-2 TRBD1 TRBV7-3 NA TGTGCCAGCAGCTCCACAGGGGTATACGGGGAGCTGTCTTTT CASSSTGVYGELSF
TRBJ2-1 TRBD2 TRBV25-1 NA TGTGCCAGCAGTGGAGGGACTAGCGGGAGGGCCCAATCCTATAATGAGCAGTTCTTC CASSGGTSGRAQSYNEQFF
TRBJ1-1 NA TRBV5-5 many TGTGCCAGCAGCACCTACACGGCGTTTGAGGGAGCTTTCTTT CASSTYTAFEGAFF
TRBJ2-2 NA TRBV29-1 many TGCAGCGTAGACGTCCCGGGGGCGGTCGGGGAGCTGTTTTTT CSVDVPGAVGELFF
TRBJ1-5 NA TRBV7-2 many TGTGCCAGCAGCCCGGGGATCAATCAGCCCCAGCATTTT CASSPGINQPQHF
TRBJ2-3 NA TRBV7-2 many TGTGCCAGCAGCCTCAGGCCAGGGAGGACAGATACGCAGTATTTT CASSLRPGRTDTQYF